This T cell receptor beta chain was recovered during a study of radiotherapy plus CTLA-4 blockade in lung cancer (dated by TCRdb to the late 2010s). About the full investigation: Among the enrolled patients, about 20% had an objective response, and roughly 30% reached disease control. Here is what the overall study found, with its caveats: Early dynamic changes in blood T cell clones, together with increased serum interferon-beta after radiation, were reported as the strongest predictors of response. TCR clones derived from tumors expanded in peripheral blood after treatment with radiotherapy and ipilimumab.

Note on this clone: It lacks a known antigen. No quality values exist for individual bases; no much larger clone is one base distant.

The study evaluated CTLA-4 blockade (ipilimumab) given together with focal radiation therapy in patients who had chemo-refractory metastatic non-small-cell lung cancer. The CDR3 runs 15 residues from the cysteine to the phenylalanine. The kept DNA is CDR3 alone, 45 bases in frame from the first base. CDR1 and CDR2, looked up from the germline V gene, are SGHDN and FVKESK. After removal of 3 bases from V and 7 bases from J, the junction retains 9 bases not matched to a gene. The protocol used for the library was the immunoSEQ multiplex PCR assay. Drawn from immuneACCESS, this table holds only the in-frame rearrangements with V and J called that TCRdb kept. Clones are partly lost; checked studies trace under half to an unresolved V gene and leave the rest unexplained. In this sample the table shows more than 25,000 clones, approximately 80% of which occur a single time. The top ten clones comprise 16% of the sample.

The source was peripheral blood, collected from a patient treated with radiotherapy plus ipilimumab. In this chain, TRBV14 is recombined with TRBJ2-7; 10 bases in the junction line up with TRBD2. The clonotype was recovered from a human donor with non-small cell lung cancer that progressed on radiotherapy plus ipilimumab. The CDR3 has the sequence CASSQGLAGAGEQYF. At the DNA level, the sequence is TGTGCCAGCAGCCAGGGGCTAGCGGGGGCCGGGGAGCAGTACTTC.